This note documents a single T cell receptor beta chain sequence. TCRdb's table, derived via immunoSEQ multiplex PCR, lists solely in-frame clones and lacks some. The data show 71,000 or so clones, with about 76% seen just once and roughly 8.2% held by the top ten. The entry originates in a study of glioma-infiltrating T cells after dendritic cell vaccination. CDR3 length equals 14 residues. V gave up 3 bases and J gave up 5 bases; unmatched junction bases: 4. Germline V gene lookup returns CDR1 MNHNS and CDR2 SASEGT. The material sequenced was blood, taken before dendritic cell vaccination. This chain links TRBV6-1 with TRBJ2-1, with 7 bases fitting TRBD1. The receptor comes from a human donor with glioblastoma. CDR3 nucleotides: TGTGCCAGCAGTGATTGGGACAGAGACAATGAGCAGTTCTTC. It codes for CASSDWDRDNEQFF.